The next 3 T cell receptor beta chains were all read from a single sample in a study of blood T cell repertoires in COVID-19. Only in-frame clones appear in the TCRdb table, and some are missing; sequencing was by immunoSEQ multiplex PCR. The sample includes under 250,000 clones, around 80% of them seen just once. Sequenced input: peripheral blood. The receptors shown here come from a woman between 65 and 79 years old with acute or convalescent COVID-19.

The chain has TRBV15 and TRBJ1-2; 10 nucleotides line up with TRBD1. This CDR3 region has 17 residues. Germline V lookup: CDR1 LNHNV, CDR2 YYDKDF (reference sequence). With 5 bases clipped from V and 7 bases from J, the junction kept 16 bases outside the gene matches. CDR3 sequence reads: CATSGPGTGATLSGYTF. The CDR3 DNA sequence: TGTGCCACCAGCGGACCCGGGACAGGGGCCACGCTGAGTGGCTACACCTTC.

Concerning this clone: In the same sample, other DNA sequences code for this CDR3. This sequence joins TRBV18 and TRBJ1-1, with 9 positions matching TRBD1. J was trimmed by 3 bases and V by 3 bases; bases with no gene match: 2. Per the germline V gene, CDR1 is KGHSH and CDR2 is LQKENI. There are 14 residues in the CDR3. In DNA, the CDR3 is TGTGCCAGCTCACCGGACAGGGGATACACTGAAGCTTTCTTT. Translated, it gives CASSPDRGYTEAFF.

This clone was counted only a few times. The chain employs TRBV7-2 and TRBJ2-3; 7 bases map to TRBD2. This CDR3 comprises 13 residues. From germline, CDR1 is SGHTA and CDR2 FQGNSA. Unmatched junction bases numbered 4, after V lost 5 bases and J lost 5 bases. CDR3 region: CASSRTRGDTQYF. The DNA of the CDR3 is TGTGCCAGCAGCCGGACTAGGGGAGATACGCAGTATTTT.